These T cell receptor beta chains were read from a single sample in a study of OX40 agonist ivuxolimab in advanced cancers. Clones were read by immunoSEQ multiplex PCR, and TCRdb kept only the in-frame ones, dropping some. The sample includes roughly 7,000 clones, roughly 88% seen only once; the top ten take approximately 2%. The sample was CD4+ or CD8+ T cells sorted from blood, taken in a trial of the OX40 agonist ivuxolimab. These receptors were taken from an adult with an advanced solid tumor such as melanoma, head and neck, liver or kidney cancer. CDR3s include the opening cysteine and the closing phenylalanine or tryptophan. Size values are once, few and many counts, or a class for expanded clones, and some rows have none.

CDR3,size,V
CASSHSPGNTIYF,.,TRBV23-1
CASSQKGALPRGEETQYF,few,TRBV14
CASSQGAKNTEAFF,.,TRBV4-2
CASSLASTSGYEQYF,.,TRBV7-8
CASSLVSGLDTQYF,.,TRBV11-1
CASRPYNSPLHF,.,TRBV6-5
CAISESTAQETQYF,.,TRBV10-3
CATRVSNQPQHF,.,TRBV28
CASYPQVDSPLHF,.,TRBV28
CASRGVQETQYF,.,TRBV27
CAWSAGTSGRGDTQYF,.,TRBV30
CASSEYHGVTDTQYF,.,TRBV25-1
CASSYGWGPNTGELFF,.,TRBV6-5
CASSDDRGYGYTF,.,TRBV7-9
CAWSEGTDEKLFF,.,TRBV30
CASSERRGADTDTQYF,.,TRBV6-1
CASGTEWITQYF,.,TRBV6-1
CASSLAGGLRETQYF,.,TRBV28
CASSIGLTSREAQYF,.,TRBV19
CAWSLTGTISQPQHF,.,TRBV30
CASSLVKGRVLYNEQFF,.,TRBV5-6
CASSLEAGLVGSPLHF,.,TRBV7-9
CSVRQSYEQYF,few,TRBV29-1
CASSLALTPRSYTF,.,TRBV7-9
CASRGASAPHTQYF,.,TRBV11-2
CATQTEERGSYTQYF,.,TRBV6-1
CASSQAGIPYNEQFF,.,TRBV4-1
CASSSMGSTDTQYF,.,TRBV28
CAWMGQGPMKLELNF,.,TRBV30
CASSQESFWTAYNEQFF,few,TRBV4-2
CATSRGQGSHYEQYF,.,TRBV15
CASSPGQGQAEAFF,.,TRBV19
CATSLGAEAFF,.,TRBV6-6
CASSLTGGYFVYEQYF,.,TRBV5-1
CASSWTGRADTQYF,few,TRBV5-5
CASSNRTSGGNNEQFF,few,TRBV7-9
CASSGLGQETQYF,.,TRBV19
CASSGMPQAISIYGYTF,.,TRBV9
CASSLSPGGIFYEKTGELFF,.,TRBV27
CASSDRGETQYF,.,TRBV11-2
CASSLSYSDSPLHF,.,TRBV7-9
CASSSGSGGQETQYF,.,TRBV7-7
CASSRTGLGGYTF,.,TRBV27
CASSSPGFSGNTIYF,few,TRBV5-6
CASSLSLRGSYEQYF,.,TRBV27
CASSFLSAGGRSDTQYF,.,TRBV7-2
CASSVVRENTEAFF,.,TRBV9
CASSFELAGLSYEQYF,.,TRBV28
CASSRGDQETQYF,.,TRBV7-2
CASSSSRKGSNQPQHF,few,TRBV28
CASSLDRDAYEQYF,.,TRBV28
CASSLYSVGQPQHF,.,TRBV27